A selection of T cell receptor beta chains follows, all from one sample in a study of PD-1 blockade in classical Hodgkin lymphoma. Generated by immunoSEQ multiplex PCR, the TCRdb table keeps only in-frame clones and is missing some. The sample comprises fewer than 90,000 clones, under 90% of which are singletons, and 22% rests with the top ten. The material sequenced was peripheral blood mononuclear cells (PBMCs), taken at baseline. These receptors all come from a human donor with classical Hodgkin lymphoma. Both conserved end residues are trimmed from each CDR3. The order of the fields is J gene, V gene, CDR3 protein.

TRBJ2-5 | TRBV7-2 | ASSLKTSGFQETQY
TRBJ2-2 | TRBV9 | ASSTGSLSNTGELF
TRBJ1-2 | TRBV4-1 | ASSQQGNGYGYT
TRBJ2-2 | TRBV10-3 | AISEGESTGELF
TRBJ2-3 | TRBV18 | ASSPRSGDTQY
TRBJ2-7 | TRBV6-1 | ASREGLAGAYEQY
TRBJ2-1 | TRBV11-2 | ASSLFGRDNEQF
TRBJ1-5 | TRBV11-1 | ASSLESNQPQH
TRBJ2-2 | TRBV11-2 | ASSLHTSGELF
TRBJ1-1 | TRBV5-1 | ASSWEQGAHTEAF
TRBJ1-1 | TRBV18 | ASSRDSGLTEAF
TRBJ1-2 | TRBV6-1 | ASSEGRVGGYT
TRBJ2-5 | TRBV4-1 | ASSQDLGAGGGETQY
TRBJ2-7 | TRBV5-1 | ASSYTSGSSSEQY
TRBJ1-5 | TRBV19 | ASRAGSQPQH
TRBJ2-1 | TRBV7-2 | ASSLVASPGRGYNEQF
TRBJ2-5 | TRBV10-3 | AISEISGRAGETQY
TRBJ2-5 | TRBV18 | ASSKYQETQY
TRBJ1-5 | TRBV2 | ASGRGGNQPQH
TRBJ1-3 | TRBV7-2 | ASPGHVGDTIY
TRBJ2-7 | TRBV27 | ASSLSQRELSSYEQY
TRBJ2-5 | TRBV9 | ASSAARTGGAYQETQY
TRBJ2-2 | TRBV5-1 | ASSLLSGQDNTGELF
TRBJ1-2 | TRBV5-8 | ASSLGRTNYGYT
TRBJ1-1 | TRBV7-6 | ASSLVGGPTEAF
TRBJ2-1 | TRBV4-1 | ASSQERLAGGEQF
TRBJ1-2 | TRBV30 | AWTVAYLDGYT
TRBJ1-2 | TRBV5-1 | ASSYGQGTVGYT
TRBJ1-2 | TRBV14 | ASSPGTANYGYT
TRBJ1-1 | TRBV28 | ASSLSIRFGLNTEAF
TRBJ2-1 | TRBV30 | AWRDWRRGAGNEQF
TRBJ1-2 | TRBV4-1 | ASSKTWGHGYT
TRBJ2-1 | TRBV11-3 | ASSYGTSGSQF
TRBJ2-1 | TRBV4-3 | ASSDLTWDPPYNEQF
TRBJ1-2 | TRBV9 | ASSVEAGGAGGLGYT
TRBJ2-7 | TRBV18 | ASSLAGRYEQY
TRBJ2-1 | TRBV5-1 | ASSSNSGSYNEQF
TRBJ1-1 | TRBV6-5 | ASSYSLENAPEAF
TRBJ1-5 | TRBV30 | AWSVDRNQPQH
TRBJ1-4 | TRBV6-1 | ASSEGLDREVHRFNEKLF
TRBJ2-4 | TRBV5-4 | ASSLELRPENIQY
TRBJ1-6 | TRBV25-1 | ASTFLDSNSPLH
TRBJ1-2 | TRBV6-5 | ASRPINRVGYGYT
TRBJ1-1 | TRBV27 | ASSLDSGLENTEAF
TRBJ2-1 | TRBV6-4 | ASSRLAGGGLGNEQF
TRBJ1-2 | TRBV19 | ASSIPGPFRGYT
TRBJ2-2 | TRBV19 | ASSYGTGGTGELF
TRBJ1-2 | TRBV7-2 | ASSLGQGPFYGYT
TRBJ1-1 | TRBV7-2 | ASSQNTEAF
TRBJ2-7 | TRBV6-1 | ASSERPAGRAYEQY
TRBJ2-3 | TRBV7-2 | ASSSGGGTDTQY